These 27 T cell receptor beta chains share one sample of origin, sequenced in a study of T cell changes during pregnancy in multiple sclerosis. The method was immunoSEQ multiplex PCR; TCRdb's version includes in-frame clones alone and lacks a portion of them. Here the sample spans more than 45,000 clones, 92% being singletons. Sequencing used CD4+ T cells from peripheral blood mononuclear cells, obtained after pregnancy. These TCRs come from a female donor with multiple sclerosis, enrolled in a pregnancy study.

The chain combines TRBV7-6 with TRBJ2-2; 12 bases fit TRBD2. The trim removed 0 bases at V and 5 bases at J, leaving 7 bases unmatched. The CDR3 is 18 amino acids. The germline V gene encodes CDR1 SGHVS and CDR2 FNYEAQ. In nucleotides, the CDR3 is TGTGCCAGCAGCTTAGCGCCACTAGCGGGGGGTGTTACCGGGGAGCTGTTTTTT. Translation gives CASSLAPLAGGVTGELFF.

This clone was recorded once. The rearrangement links TRBV7-2 to TRBJ1-5; 11 bases map to TRBD1. Germline lookup yields CDR1 SGHTA and CDR2 FQGNSA. Trimming removed 5 bases from V and 2 bases from J; junction bases left unmatched: 5. CDR3 length: 16 amino acids. Written as DNA, the CDR3 is TGTGCCAGCAGCCCGTGGACAGGGGGCGGCAATCAGCCCCAGCATTTT. Its translation: CASSPWTGGGNQPQHF.

V and J are TRBV10-3 and TRBJ1-2; 8 nucleotides line up with TRBD1. The CDR3 contains 14 residues. Germline V gene sequence: CDR1 ENHRY, CDR2 SYGVKD. J lost 5 bases, V lost 6 bases, and 8 bases had no gene match. Here the CDR3 DNA reads TGTGCCATCAGCCGCGACAGGGGACCATATGGCTACACCTTC. Translated, it gives CAISRDRGPYGYTF.

The V call is TRBV5-1, the J call TRBJ1-1; D is undetermined. The CDR3 sequence is 13 residues long. From germline, CDR1 is SGHRS and CDR2 YFSETQ. V lost 4 bases and J 1 base, leaving 8 bases between the germline ends. The CDR3 DNA reads as TGCGCCAGCAGCATTTCAGGGAACACTGAAGCTTTCTTT. Its protein is CASSISGNTEAFF.

The chain links TRBV6-5 to TRBJ1-2; D might be TRBD1 (5 bases). The CDR3 extends over 15 amino acids. Trimming removed 0 bases at V and 2 bases at J, with 10 bases between. From germline, CDR1 is MNHEY and CDR2 SVGAGI. In DNA, the CDR3 is TGTGCCAGCAGTTACTCGCAGGGCCCAAACTATGGCTACACCTTC. Translation gives CASSYSQGPNYGYTF.

This clone was seen only once. This sequence joins TRBV7-2 and TRBJ2-5, with 13 nucleotides matching TRBD2. The junction had 4 bases not matched to a gene; V was cut back by 6 bases and J by 6 bases. Germline CDR1 and CDR2: SGHTA and FQGNSA. This CDR3 is built from 14 residues. This chain's CDR3 is CASRPTSGGQTQYF. The CDR3 nucleotides are TGTGCCAGCAGACCGACTAGCGGGGGGCAGACCCAGTACTTC.

The rearrangement links TRBV11-1 to TRBJ1-2; TRBD1 matches 7 bases. With V trimmed by 5 bases and J by 3 bases, 3 bases remained unmatched. CDR1 and CDR2 from the germline V gene are SGHAT and FQDESV (reference sequence). This CDR3 has 13 amino acids. CDR3 in amino acids: CASSVTGDYGYTF. DNA of the CDR3: TGTGCCAGCAGCGTAACAGGGGACTATGGCTACACCTTC.

The rearrangement links TRBV7-3 to TRBJ2-3; 9 nucleotides line up with TRBD1. The CDR3 loop spans 15 amino acids. Trimming removed 4 bases from V and 0 bases from J; junction bases left unmatched: 2. Germline V CDR1 and CDR2: SGHTA, FQGTGA. CDR3 region: CASSYDRGSTDTQYF. The DNA of the CDR3 is TGTGCCAGCAGCTACGACAGGGGGAGCACAGATACGCAGTATTTT.

This clone came up once. The chain recombines TRBV9 with TRBJ1-2; D perhaps matches TRBD1 (5 bases). Germline values: CDR1 SGDLS, CDR2 YYNGEE. V lost 0 bases and J lost 6, with 12 bases in between. The CDR3 has 14 residues. CDR3 amino acids: CASSVEGGAHGYTF. The DNA of the CDR3 is TGTGCCAGCAGCGTAGAAGGAGGGGCCCATGGCTACACCTTC.

The gene calls are TRBV19 and TRBJ2-2; 9 nucleotides match TRBD2. CDR1 is LNHDA, CDR2 SQIVND, per germline (reference sequence). The length of the CDR3 is 17 residues. With V trimmed by 4 bases and J by 6 bases, 12 bases remained unmatched. The CDR3 DNA reads TGTGCCAGTAGTAACCCCGCCCGACTAGCGGTCGCCGGGGAGCTGTTTTTT. It yields the protein CASSNPARLAVAGELFF.

This sequence joins TRBV4-2 and TRBJ2-2; D call uncertain. Trimming removed 0 bases from V and 2 bases from J, with 10 bases in between. Per germline, CDR1 LGHNA and CDR2 YNFKEQ. CDR3 length equals 16 residues. The CDR3 loop is CASSQESRGNTGELFF. The DNA for the CDR3 is TGTGCCAGCAGCCAAGAGAGCCGCGGAAACACCGGGGAGCTGTTTTTT.

The chain recombines TRBV27 with TRBJ2-2, with 12 positions matching TRBD2. Germline-derived CDR1 and CDR2 are MNHEY and SMNVEV (reference sequence). The CDR3 is 17 residues long. J gave up 1 base and V 6 bases, and 6 bases lay outside the gene matches. DNA for the CDR3: TGTGCCAGCAGATCCGGGACTAGCGGGTGGAACACCGGGGAGCTGTTTTTT. Its protein is CASRSGTSGWNTGELFF.

The CDR3 DNA is TGTGCCAGCAGCTTACGACTAGACTTCTACAATGAGCAGTTCTTC. It encodes CASSLRLDFYNEQFF. The chain uses TRBV11-2 and TRBJ2-1; tentative D call: TRBD2 (6 bases). The CDR3 runs 15 residues. V shed 2 bases and J shed 3 bases, with 11 bases lying between them. Germline CDR1 is SGHAT and CDR2 is FQNNGV.

This sequence joins TRBV4-2 and TRBJ2-4, with TRBD2 matching over 7 bases. The J segment lost 5 bases and the V segment lost 1 base, leaving 5 bases of the junction unmatched. From germline, CDR1 is LGHNA and CDR2 YNFKEQ. The CDR3 is 15 residues long. CDR3 nucleotides: TGTGCCAGCAGCCAAGCTGGGAGGGCCCAAAACATTCAGTACTTC. Translating gives CASSQAGRAQNIQYF.

This clone showed up just once. V usage is TRBV4-2 and J usage is TRBJ2-5; 7 bases match TRBD2. This CDR3 is built from 15 residues. Per germline, CDR1 LGHNA and CDR2 YNFKEQ. After removal of 3 bases from V and 2 bases from J, the junction contained 6 bases not matched to a gene. CDR3 sequence reads: CASSQEAGKQETQYF. For the CDR3, the DNA is TGTGCCAGCAGCCAGGAAGCGGGGAAACAAGAGACCCAGTACTTC.

The chain combines TRBV7-8 with TRBJ2-3; TRBD2 matches at 8 bases. The germline V gene has CDR1 SGHVS and CDR2 FQNEAQ. The CDR3 is 14 residues long. V was clipped by 5 bases and J by 5 bases; unmatched bases: 6. The CDR3 nucleotides are TGTGCCAGCAGCCCGACTAGCGCCGGAGATACGCAGTATTTT. It encodes CASSPTSAGDTQYF. The full variable domain, rest sourced from reference TRBV7-8 and TRBJ2-3, is GAGVSQSPRYKVAKRGQDVALRCDPISGHVSLFWYQQALGQGPEFLTYFQNEAQLDKSGLPSDRFFAERPEGSVSTLKIQRTQQEDSAVYLCASSPTSAGDTQYFGPGTRLTVL.

In nucleotides, the CDR3 is TGTGCCAGCAGCTTGGGGGGGTTACAGGGGGCAACTGAAGCTTTCTTT. Protein product: CASSLGGLQGATEAFF. J is TRBJ1-1 and V is TRBV5-6; 9 positions agree with TRBD1. Germline loops: CDR1 SGHDT, CDR2 YYEEEE. The CDR3 runs 16 residues. Trimming took 0 bases from V and 5 from J; bases not matched to a gene: 8.

The V and J genes are TRBV2 and TRBJ1-2; 8 bases align to TRBD1. Germline V gene lookup returns CDR1 SNHLY and CDR2 FYNNEI. This CDR3 is 17 amino acids long. J gave up 0 bases and V 5 bases, and 11 bases lay outside the gene matches. Here the CDR3 reads CASSSIQGTGSNYGYTF. The CDR3 nucleotides read TGTGCCAGCAGTTCTATTCAAGGGACAGGCTCTAACTATGGCTACACCTTC.

The rearrangement joins TRBV2 to TRBJ2-3; D unresolved. The V gene lost 9 bases and the J gene lost 1 base, with 11 bases spanning the gap. The CDR3 sequence is 13 residues long. Looked up from germline, CDR1 is SNHLY and CDR2 is FYNNEI. CDR3 coding DNA: TGTGCCAGGTCGACTGTCGGCACAGATACGCAGTATTTT. Its protein product is CARSTVGTDTQYF.

V gene TRBV10-3 combines with J gene TRBJ2-2; 11 bases match TRBD1. Per the germline V gene, CDR1 is ENHRY and CDR2 is SYGVKD. Trimming cost V 10 bases and J 3 bases; bases outside gene matches: 4. There are 14 residues in the CDR3. CDR3 bases: TGTGCCAACGGACAGGGGGCTTACACCGGGGAGCTGTTTTTT. It yields the protein CANGQGAYTGELFF.

This clone appeared once. The chain employs TRBV7-6 and TRBJ2-7, with 7 bases identical to TRBD2. Germline-derived CDR1 and CDR2 are SGHVS and FNYEAQ. This CDR3 contains 13 residues. V shed 3 bases and J 9 bases; nucleotides not matched to a gene: 8. The CDR3 spells CASSLVAGLGQYF. The CDR3, as DNA: TGTGCCAGCAGCTTGGTAGCGGGTTTGGGGCAGTACTTC.

The chain uses TRBV10-3 and TRBJ2-7; 7 bases agree with TRBD1. The V gene's germline CDR1 is ENHRY and CDR2 SYGVKD. The CDR3 totals 12 residues. J was trimmed by 4 bases and V by 6 bases; bases with no gene match: 3. CDR3 residues: CAISQGVYEQYF. The DNA of the CDR3 is TGTGCCATCAGCCAGGGGGTATACGAGCAGTACTTC.

The rearrangement links TRBV2 to TRBJ2-5; tentatively, D is TRBD2 (5 bases). Per germline, CDR1 SNHLY and CDR2 FYNNEI. The CDR3 totals 13 residues. V lost 5 bases and J 5 bases, leaving 12 bases between the germline ends. DNA for the CDR3: TGTGCCAGCAGTCAGCTAGCCGGTGAGACCCAGTACTTC. Its protein product is CASSQLAGETQYF.

The chain employs TRBV25-1 and TRBJ2-2; D might be TRBD2 (7 bases). V gave up 1 base and J gave up 2 bases, with 11 bases separating them. The CDR3 runs to 16 residues. CDR1 and CDR2 (germline): MGHDK, SYGVNS. CDR3 residues: CASSELRGGNTGELFF. CDR3 nucleotides: TGTGCCAGCAGTGAATTAAGGGGGGGTAACACCGGGGAGCTGTTTTTT.

CDR3 nucleotide sequence: TGTGCCAGTCTACCGGGACACCGCGAATACTATCAGCCCCAGCATTTT. Protein: CASLPGHREYYQPQHF. This sequence joins TRBV19 and TRBJ1-5; a weak D match, TRBD1 (6 bases). Germline loops: CDR1 LNHDA, CDR2 SQIVND (reference sequence). The CDR3 consists of 16 residues. The V and J ends lost 8 bases and 5 bases respectively, with 22 bases between them.

The CDR3 region has the DNA TGTGCCAGTAGTATTCTACCCCCTTCACCCCTCCACTTT. This encodes CASSILPPSPLHF. V is TRBV19 and J is TRBJ1-6; no reliable D call. This CDR3 has 13 amino acids. Trimming left V 3 bases short and J 9 bases short, with 9 bases between. Per germline, CDR1 LNHDA and CDR2 SQIVND (reference sequence).

J is TRBJ2-5 and V is TRBV30; 10 bases line up with TRBD2. Germline V CDR1 and CDR2: GTSNPN, SVGIG (reference sequence). The CDR3 is 18 amino acids. V dropped 2 bases and J dropped 3; count of bases not matched to a gene: 15. CDR3 bases: TGTGCCTGGAGTCTCCTCCGGACTAGCGGCGGGCCTAAAGAGACCCAGTACTTC. Protein product: CAWSLLRTSGGPKETQYF.